Given below is one T cell receptor beta chain in context. The antigen is unknown. Primers: 60 Vbeta forward and 13 Jbeta reverse. Assay: immunoSEQ multiplex PCR; the TCRdb copy retains only in-frame clones and omits some. The table lists approximately 120,000 clones, about 83% of them singletons. The sample comes from a study of cytomegalovirus exposure and HLA in healthy donors. Looking at the study overall: About 85 million unique TCR sequences came from HLA-typed donors in an early release. General study results and limits: Follow-up analysis seemed to connect common viral pathogens with several of the most significant clusters identified. Immune exposure information available was restricted to CMV serostatus.

The CDR3 is 14 amino acids. V was pared by 0 bases and J by 4 bases, with 1 base of the junction left unmatched. CDR1 is SGDLS, CDR2 YYNGEE, per germline. The source material was PBMCs. This sequence was found in a female donor in good health and CMV-seronegative. The chain joins TRBV9 to TRBJ2-5; the match to TRBD1 covers 9 bases. The CDR3 region is CASSVVGQGETQYF. In nucleotides, the CDR3 is TGTGCCAGCAGCGTAGTGGGACAGGGAGAGACCCAGTACTTC.